The rows below give T cell receptor beta chains drawn from one sample of a study of human T cells and chemical hapten exposure. TCRdb fed the RACE reads into MiXCR, producing one record per CDR3 protein. Among fewer than 65,000 distinct CDR3 sequences listed, roughly a tenth were seen once. Material: whole blood, obtained in connection with sensitization to the hapten diphenylcyclopropenone (DPC). The receptors derive from a woman between 35 and 50 years old with alopecia areata. Some clones in this sample may be carry-over from other donors' samples. Both conserved end residues are part of each CDR3. The order of the fields is D gene, V gene, J gene, clone size, CDR3 DNA, CDR3 protein. The D gene is left open where the match is weak. Size is stated for part of the rows, as once, few or many counts, or as a class when the clone is expanded.

.,TRBV6-2/TRBV6-3,TRBJ2-5,many,TGTGCCAGCAGTTACCGGGATGTCCAGTACTTC,CASSYRDVQYF
.,TRBV18,TRBJ1-5,few,TGTGCCAGCTCACCAATCGGACAGCTAATAGTCCATCAGCCCCAGCATTTT,CASSPIGQLIVHQPQHF
TRBD1,TRBV5-1,TRBJ1-1,few,TGCGCCAGCAGCGGAGCTAACACAGGGGGAACTGAAGCTTTCTTT,CASSGANTGGTEAFF
.,TRBV29-1,TRBJ1-1,many,TGCAGCGTTGTGGGGTCTAGCCGGGACACTGAAGCTTTCTTT,CSVVGSSRDTEAFF
TRBD1,TRBV7-6,TRBJ1-1,many,TGTGCCAGCAGCCAGGACAGGGGGGGAACTGAAGCTTTCTTT,CASSQDRGGTEAFF
.,TRBV27,TRBJ1-1,few,TGTGCCAGCAATCGACAAGGGGTATCTGAAGCTTTCTTT,CASNRQGVSEAFF
.,TRBV30,TRBJ2-7,many,TGTGCCTGGAGTGTCGGGGTAGCTAGAGTCGAGCAGTACTTC,CAWSVGVARVEQYF
.,TRBV7-9,TRBJ2-7,.,TGTGCCAGCAGCGTGGGAGACGGGGAGCAGTACTTC,CASSVGDGEQYF
.,TRBV14,TRBJ2-5,many,TGTGCCAGCAGCCCAGCCGGGGCGAGAGAGACCCAGTACTTC,CASSPAGARETQYF
.,TRBV7-2,TRBJ1-3,few,TGTGCCAGCAGCATTAGAGCCGGAAACTCTGGAAACACCATATATTTT,CASSIRAGNSGNTIYF
TRBD1,TRBV11-1,TRBJ1-1,few,TGTGCCAGCAGCTGGAGGGGACAGATGAACACTGAAGCTTTCTTT,CASSWRGQMNTEAFF
TRBD1,TRBV12-3/TRBV12-4,TRBJ1-1,few,TGTGCCAGCAGTTACTGGGGACAGGTTGAAGCTTTCTTT,CASSYWGQVEAFF
.,TRBV18,TRBJ2-7,many,TGTGCCAGCTCACCTTCCGGTGGGTCCCTTGGCGAGCAGTACTTC,CASSPSGGSLGEQYF
.,TRBV29-1,TRBJ1-2,few,TGCAGCGTTGATTCGGGGGTAATGGGCTACACCTTC,CSVDSGVMGYTF
.,TRBV29-1,TRBJ2-7,medium-sized,TGCAGCGTTTTTTCGGGGTACGAGCAGTACTTC,CSVFSGYEQYF
.,TRBV20-1,TRBJ2-5,many,TGCAGTGAGAGCGAGGGTAAAGGGACCCAGTACTTC,CSESEGKGTQYF
TRBD1,TRBV29-1,TRBJ2-1,many,TGCAGCGCTACCGTTGGACAGGGTCATGGGGAGCAGTTCTTC,CSATVGQGHGEQFF
.,TRBV6-5,TRBJ1-1,few,TGTGCCAGCACTAAAGAATGGGCGAACACTGAAGCTTTCTTT,CASTKEWANTEAFF
.,TRBV20-1,TRBJ1-6,many,TGCAGTGCTGGTGTATATCAGGACGTCTATAATTCACCCCTCCACTTT,CSAGVYQDVYNSPLHF
.,TRBV4-2,TRBJ2-7,once,TGTGCCAGCAGCCGCTCAGAGGGCTACGAGCAGTACTTC,CASSRSEGYEQYF
TRBD1,TRBV18,TRBJ1-1,.,TGTGCCAGCTCCAGGGACAGCCGGGATACTGAAGCTTTCTTT,CASSRDSRDTEAFF
.,TRBV4-1,TRBJ2-1,large,TGCGCCAGCAGCCAAGACTCAGGGGGGGGATCATATGAGCAGTTCTTC,CASSQDSGGGSYEQFF
TRBD1,TRBV20-1,TRBJ1-4,many,TGCAGTGCTAGAGATATCGACAGGGAGGGTGAAAAACTGTTTTTT,CSARDIDREGEKLFF
TRBD2,TRBV4-1,TRBJ2-1,few,TGCGCCACCGGGAATAGCGGGGGACCCAATGAGCAGTTCTTC,CATGNSGGPNEQFF
TRBD2,TRBV6-4,TRBJ2-3,medium-sized,TGTGCCAGCAGTGACTCTAGCGGGGGGGCCACAGATACGCAGTATTTT,CASSDSSGGATDTQYF
.,TRBV4-1,TRBJ2-7,few,TGCGCCAGCAGCCAAGGCTGGGGGGGCGTAAACGAGCAGTACTTC,CASSQGWGGVNEQYF
.,TRBV20-1,TRBJ1-2,.,TGCAGTGCTAGAGATCCTGGGACCAATGGCTACACCTTC,CSARDPGTNGYTF
.,TRBV20-1,TRBJ2-6,many,TGCAGTGCTATAACAGGGCCAGGGGCCAACGTCCTGACTTTC,CSAITGPGANVLTF
.,TRBV18,TRBJ1-1,many,TGTGCCAGCTCACCACGGTCTCTGGGGGCGGGGGACACTGAAGCTTTCTTT,CASSPRSLGAGDTEAFF
.,TRBV6-2/TRBV6-3,TRBJ1-1,many,TGTGCCAGCAGTCCTTGGACGGCGAACACTGAAGCTTTCTTT,CASSPWTANTEAFF
.,TRBV7-9,TRBJ2-3,.,TGTGCCAGCAGCACTCCCCCAGAGATGACGGGGTACCAGAGCACAGATACGCAGTATTTT,CASSTPPEMTGYQSTDTQYF
TRBD2,TRBV29-1,TRBJ2-3,many,TGCAGCGTTCACGTCCCCGGCGGGGGGGGCACAGATACGCAGTATTTT,CSVHVPGGGGTDTQYF
TRBD1,TRBV25-1,TRBJ1-1,many,TGTGCCAGCAGTGATTGGGACAGAGCGAACACTGAAGCTTTCTTT,CASSDWDRANTEAFF
TRBD2,TRBV4-3,TRBJ2-2,.,TGCGCCAGCAGCCAAGGTTTAGCGGGGGGGCCCACCGGGGAGCTGTTTTTT,CASSQGLAGGPTGELFF
.,TRBV7-2,TRBJ2-3,few,TGTGCCAGCAGCTTTAGTTGGGGGACTCGATCGGATACGCAGTATTTT,CASSFSWGTRSDTQYF
.,TRBV28,TRBJ1-2,.,TGTGCCAGCAGTTTTAAGGGCTACACCTTC,CASSFKGYTF
.,TRBV5-1,TRBJ2-2,few,TGCGCCAGCAGCTTGGCGACGGATCCGAACACCGGGGAGCTGTTTTTT,CASSLATDPNTGELFF
.,TRBV27,TRBJ1-1,many,TGTGCCAGCAGTTTATACAGGGTCACTGAAGCTTTCTTT,CASSLYRVTEAFF
.,TRBV28,TRBJ2-3,.,TGTGCCAGCAGTTCCCCGAGGGGGACCACAGATACGCAGTATTTT,CASSSPRGTTDTQYF
.,TRBV4-1,TRBJ1-1,many,TGCGCCAGCAGCCAAGATGGTCAGAGGGGTGCGGACACTGAAGCTTTCTTT,CASSQDGQRGADTEAFF
.,TRBV7-9,TRBJ2-7,few,TGTGCCAGCAGCGCCACACAGGGCTCGCGAGCAGTACGCTTC,CASSATQGSRAVRF
.,TRBV2,TRBJ2-1,medium-sized,TGTGCCAGCAAGTCCAGAAAGTACAATGAGCAGTTCTTC,CASKSRKYNEQFF
.,TRBV2,TRBJ2-5,many,TGTGCCAGCAGTGAGACCCGGACTGGGGCCATGCAGACCCAGTACTTC,CASSETRTGAMQTQYF
TRBD1,TRBV7-3,TRBJ1-2,many,TGTGCCAGCAGCTTAATTGGACAGGGTGCGGGCTACACCTTC,CASSLIGQGAGYTF
TRBD1,TRBV3-1,TRBJ1-4,few,TGTGCCAGCAGCCTTCGGGACAGGGGATCTGAAAAACTGTTTTTT,CASSLRDRGSEKLFF
TRBD2,TRBV7-8,TRBJ2-3,many,TGTGCCAGCAGCCTTCTAGCGGGGGGGCCCTCTCGCACAGATACGCAGTATTTT,CASSLLAGGPSRTDTQYF
.,TRBV21-1,TRBJ2-5,many,TGTGCCAGCAGCCCCCCGGGCATCCAAGAGACCCAGTACTTC,CASSPPGIQETQYF
TRBD1,TRBV11-2,TRBJ1-1,few,TGTGCCAGCAGTTATTACAGGGGGCAGAACACTGAAGCTTTCTTT,CASSYYRGQNTEAFF
.,TRBV29-1,TRBJ1-1,many,TGCAGCGTTGAAGTAGTCAGGGGAAACACTGAAGCTTTCTTT,CSVEVVRGNTEAFF